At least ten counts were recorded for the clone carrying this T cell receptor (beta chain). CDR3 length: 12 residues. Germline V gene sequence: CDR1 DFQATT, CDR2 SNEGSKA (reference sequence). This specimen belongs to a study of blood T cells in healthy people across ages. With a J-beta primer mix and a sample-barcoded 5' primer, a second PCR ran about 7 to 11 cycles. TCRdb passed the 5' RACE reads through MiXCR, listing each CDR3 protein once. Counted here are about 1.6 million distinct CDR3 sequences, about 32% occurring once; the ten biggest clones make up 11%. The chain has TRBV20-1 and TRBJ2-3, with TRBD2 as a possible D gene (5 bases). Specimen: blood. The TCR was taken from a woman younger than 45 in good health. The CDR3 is CSARTSTDTQYF. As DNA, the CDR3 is TGCAGCGCCAGGACTAGCACAGATACGCAGTATTTT.